The entry that follows covers one TCR beta chain sequence. Trimming removed 5 bases from V and 5 bases from J, with 15 bases in between. The germline gives CDR1 SGHVS, CDR2 FNYEAQ. This CDR3 spans 14 amino acids. Unique molecular identifiers were incorporated into the prepared TCRbeta library. TCRdb reprocessed the PCR reads via MiXCR and lists one record per CDR3 protein. The repertoire holds a few hundred thousand distinct CDR3 sequences, with 10% to 13% as singletons. This sample is drawn from a study of T-cell reconstitution after alpha-beta-depleted transplantation in children. The chain couples TRBV7-6 to TRBJ2-5, with no clear D. This material consisted of PBMCs from the stem cell graft donor, taken from the stem cell graft. The receptor was isolated from a human donor who donated a stem cell graft to a child with acute lymphoblastic leukemia. CDR3 protein: CASSHRTGRETQYF. The CDR3 DNA follows: TGTGCCAGCAGCCACCGTACCGGTCGGGAGACCCAGTACTTC.